This record looks at one T cell receptor (beta chain) sequence and its context. TCRdb keeps only in-frame clones here, not all; method: immunoSEQ multiplex PCR. The sample has tens of thousands of clones; approximately 86% are singletons. The sample originates from a study of blood T cell repertoires in COVID-19. Study summary: Italy, Spain and the United States were the sources of the convalescent and acute COVID-19 samples.

The CDR3 contains 17 residues. Trimming pared 0 bases from V and 0 bases from J, leaving 12 bases between. In germline, CDR1 is MNHNS, CDR2 SASEGT. This sequence originates from a man aged 80 or over with active or convalescent COVID-19. The chain recombines TRBV6-1 with TRBJ1-5, with D perhaps matching TRBD1 (5 bases). The sequencing input was peripheral blood. In nucleotides, the CDR3 is TGTGCCAGCAGTGAAGCGAAGACAGCCTTTAGCAATCAGCCCCAGCATTTT. Protein: CASSEAKTAFSNQPQHF.